The 11 T cell receptor beta chains given below trace back to one sample, sequenced in a study of a mutant IDH1 vaccine in newly diagnosed glioma. Time point specified: week 5, during vaccination. One vaccine dose held 300 ug of mutant IDH1 20-mer peptide and came with topical imiquimod. Their specific antigens are unknown. Profiling relied on immunoSEQ multiplex PCR, and the TCRdb table lists in-frame clones only, not all of them. Seen here are about 38,000 clones, more than 75% observed once, and the top ten hold roughly 5%. Sequenced material: PBMCs, taken from a glioma patient whose treatment included an IDH1 peptide vaccine. All receptors come from a man aged 35 to 55 with glioma.

This sequence joins TRBV6-5 and TRBJ1-5; D not certain. V lost 2 bases and J 0 bases, leaving 8 bases between the germline ends. CDR1 and CDR2 from the germline V gene are MNHEY and SVGAGI. This CDR3 spans 15 amino acids. The CDR3 is CASSYNGDSNQPQHF. CDR3 DNA: TGTGCCAGCAGTTACAACGGTGATAGCAATCAGCCCCAGCATTTT.

The chain uses TRBV4-1 and TRBJ2-5; a weak D match, TRBD1 (6 bases). Germline V gives CDR1 MGHRA, CDR2 YSYEKL. Trimming cost V 4 bases and J 2 bases, with 17 bases left between them. The CDR3 runs 16 residues. This chain's CDR3 is CASSRLGAGQQETQYF. DNA of the CDR3: TGCGCCAGCAGCCGTCTGGGGGCAGGCCAGCAAGAGACCCAGTACTTC.

This chain uses TRBV7-2 with TRBJ1-1; weak D call: TRBD1 (6 bases). With 1 base removed from V and 7 bases from J, the gap between germline ends came to 10 bases. This CDR3 contains 13 residues. Per germline, CDR1 SGHTA and CDR2 FQGNSA. CDR3 sequence: CASSLGGTLEAFF. The DNA of the CDR3 is TGTGCCAGCAGCTTAGGCGGGACACTTGAAGCTTTCTTT.

This chain connects TRBV6-1 to TRBJ2-2; no clear D. The CDR3 spans 16 residues. V lost 1 base, J lost 3 bases, and 12 bases lay in between. Germline loops: CDR1 MNHNS, CDR2 SASEGT. CDR3: CASSEGPAKDTGELFF. CDR3 nucleotide sequence: TGTGCCAGCAGTGAAGGGCCAGCTAAGGACACCGGGGAGCTGTTTTTT.

The chain is built from TRBV19 and TRBJ1-2; D might be TRBD1 (5 bases). This CDR3 has 17 amino acids. V was trimmed by 1 base and J by 2 bases, leaving 17 bases between them. The germline V gene encodes CDR1 LNHDA and CDR2 SQIVND (reference sequence). The CDR3 protein is CASSIGISGTMNYGYTF. DNA for the CDR3: TGTGCCAGTAGTATAGGAATATCGGGGACGATGAACTATGGCTACACCTTC.

V gene TRBV18 combines with J gene TRBJ1-6, with unresolved D. Germline CDR1 KGHSH, CDR2 LQKENI. The CDR3 is 17 residues long. Between the trimmed V and J ends, which lost 5 bases and 5 bases, there was a span of 19 bases. The CDR3 DNA follows: TGTGCCAGCTCAAACCAGGACCTGGGTACAAATAATTCACCCCTCCACTTT. This codes for CASSNQDLGTNNSPLHF.

The chain carries TRBV6-1 and TRBJ1-5; D remains ambiguous. The CDR3 is 13 residues long. Between the trimmed V and J ends, which lost 4 bases and 0 bases, there was a span of 4 bases. Germline V CDR1 and CDR2: MNHNS, SASEGT. CDR3 nucleotides: TGTGCCAGCAGTGCCCATAGCAATCAGCCCCAGCATTTT. As protein: CASSAHSNQPQHF.

The chain carries TRBV7-9 and TRBJ1-5; TRBD1 matches at 8 bases. The CDR3 spans 16 residues. V dropped 5 bases and J dropped 1; count of bases not matched to a gene: 7. Germline CDR1 is SEHNR and CDR2 is FQNEAQ (reference sequence). CDR3 DNA sequence: TGTGCCAGCAGCCCGGACAGGGTGGAAAGCAATCAGCCCCAGCATTTT. Translated, it gives CASSPDRVESNQPQHF.

The genes are TRBV2 and TRBJ1-5; D not resolved. The V end lost 6 bases, the J end lost 6 bases, and 18 bases lay between the germline ends. CDR3 length: 15 amino acids. Germline CDR1 SNHLY, CDR2 FYNNEI. CDR3 in amino acids: CASRGPYEVVQPQHF. DNA of the CDR3: TGTGCCAGCAGAGGCCCCTACGAGGTGGTTCAGCCCCAGCATTTT.

The chain employs TRBV5-4 and TRBJ2-6; the D gene is possibly TRBD2 (5 bases). The V gene lost 4 bases and the J gene lost 1 base, with 9 bases spanning the gap. The germline V gene has CDR1 SGHNT and CDR2 YYREEE (reference sequence). The CDR3 is 15 amino acids. CDR3 coding DNA: TGTGCCAGCAGCCCACTAGTATCTGGGGCCAACGTCCTGACTTTC. It yields the protein CASSPLVSGANVLTF.

A few counts support this clone. V usage is TRBV7-9 and J usage is TRBJ1-2; a weak D match, TRBD1 (6 bases). Germline CDR1 SEHNR, CDR2 FQNEAQ (reference sequence). V lost 5 bases and J 4 bases, leaving 17 bases between the germline ends. The CDR3 is 15 amino acids. Here the CDR3 DNA reads TGTGCCAGCAGCGTGTCTGGGGGGCGTGGCTATGGCTACACCTTC. This gives the protein CASSVSGGRGYGYTF.